This T cell receptor beta chain was captured in a study of human T cells and chemical hapten exposure. Study overall: The study enrolled mostly female patients with alopecia areata, totalis or universalis. Study-level results: Expanded TCRs produced significantly more large CDR3 similarity clusters than controls did.

The CDR3 has 15 residues. From germline, CDR1 is LGHNA and CDR2 YSLEER. V lost 0 bases and J lost 7; bases outside the gene matches: 6. This clonotype has only a few counts. Its specificity is unknown. Indicated time point: pre-sensitization, week 0. Treatment meaning: therapeutic diphenylcyclopropenone sensitization with weekly scalp DPC. In the original workflow: Counting gave a median of approximately 97,000 TCRs per sample, with values ranging from about 23,224 to 700,000. MiXCR, applied by TCRdb to the RACE reads, yields one record per CDR3 protein. The V and J calls and clone size come from TCRdb's table, not from the authors' own analysis. The sample has some 300,000 distinct CDR3 sequences, around 5.5% seen once; the top ten hold roughly 8.2%.

The sequenced sample was whole blood, obtained in connection with sensitization to the hapten diphenylcyclopropenone (DPC). This sequence joins TRBV4-3 and TRBJ1-5, with 7 bases identical to TRBD1. The sequence came from a young woman with alopecia areata. Some clones in this sample may be carry-over from other donors' samples. CDR3 residues: CASSQEISGGQPQHF. DNA of the CDR3: TGCGCCAGCAGCCAAGAGATTTCAGGGGGACAGCCCCAGCATTTT.